This T cell receptor beta chain is drawn from a study of T cell changes during pregnancy in multiple sclerosis. TCRdb's copy holds only in-frame clones and misses some; the assay was immunoSEQ multiplex PCR. The table lists more than 55,000 clones, 80% to 90% of them singletons, with 0.38% in the top ten. Germline-derived CDR1 and CDR2 are MNHEY and SVGAGI. The CDR3 extends over 14 amino acids. The V and J ends lost 4 bases and 8 bases, in that order; junction bases with no gene match: 6. The chain carries TRBV6-5 and TRBJ2-1; 9 nucleotides agree with TRBD1. This specimen consisted of CD4+ T cells from peripheral blood mononuclear cells, obtained in the third trimester of pregnancy. This receptor was obtained from a female donor with multiple sclerosis, enrolled in a pregnancy study. The CDR3 here is CASSSGTGHDEQFF. In nucleotides, the CDR3 is TGTGCCAGCAGTTCCGGGACAGGGCACGATGAGCAGTTCTTC.